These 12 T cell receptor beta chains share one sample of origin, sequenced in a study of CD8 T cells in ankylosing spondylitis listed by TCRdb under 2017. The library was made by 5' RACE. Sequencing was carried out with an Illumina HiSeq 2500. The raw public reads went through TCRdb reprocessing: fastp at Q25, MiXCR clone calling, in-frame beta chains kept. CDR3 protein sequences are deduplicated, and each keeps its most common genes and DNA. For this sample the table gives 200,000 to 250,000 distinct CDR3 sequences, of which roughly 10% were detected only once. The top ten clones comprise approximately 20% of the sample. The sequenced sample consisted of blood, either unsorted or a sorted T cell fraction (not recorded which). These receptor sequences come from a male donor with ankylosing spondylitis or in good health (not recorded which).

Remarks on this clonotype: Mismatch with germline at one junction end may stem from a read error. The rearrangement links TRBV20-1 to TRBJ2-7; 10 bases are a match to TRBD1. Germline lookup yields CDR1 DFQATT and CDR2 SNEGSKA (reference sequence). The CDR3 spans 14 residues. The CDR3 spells CSASISGTGAKANF. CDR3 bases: TGCAGTGCGTCAATCTCCGGGACAGGGGCCAAGGCGAACTTC.

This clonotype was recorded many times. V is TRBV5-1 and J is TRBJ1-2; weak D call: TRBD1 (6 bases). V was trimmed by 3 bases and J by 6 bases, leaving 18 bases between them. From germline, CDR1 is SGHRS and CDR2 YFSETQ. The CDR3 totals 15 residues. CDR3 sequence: CASSSRDTGRDGYTF. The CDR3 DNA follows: TGCGCCAGCAGCTCTCGGGACACGGGAAGGGATGGCTACACCTTC.

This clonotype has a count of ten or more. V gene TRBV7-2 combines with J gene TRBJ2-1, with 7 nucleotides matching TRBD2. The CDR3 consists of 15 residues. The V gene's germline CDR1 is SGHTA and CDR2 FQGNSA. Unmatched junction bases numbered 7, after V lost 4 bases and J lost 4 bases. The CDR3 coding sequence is TGTGCCAGCAGCTCCAGAGCGGGGAGTTACAATGAGCAGTTCTTC. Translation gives CASSSRAGSYNEQFF.

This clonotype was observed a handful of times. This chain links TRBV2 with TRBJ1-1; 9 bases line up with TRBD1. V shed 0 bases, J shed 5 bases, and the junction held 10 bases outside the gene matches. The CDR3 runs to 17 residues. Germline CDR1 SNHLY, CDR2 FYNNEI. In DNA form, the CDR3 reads TGTGCCAGCAGTGAAGCATCCTCCGGGACAGGGAGGACTGAAGCTTTCTTT. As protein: CASSEASSGTGRTEAFF.

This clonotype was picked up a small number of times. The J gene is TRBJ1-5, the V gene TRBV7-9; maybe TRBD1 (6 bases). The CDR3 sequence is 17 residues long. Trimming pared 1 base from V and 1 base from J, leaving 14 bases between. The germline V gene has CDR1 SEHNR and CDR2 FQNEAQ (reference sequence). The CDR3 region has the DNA TGTGCCAGCAGCTTAGGGTATTCTGGGGGCAGCAATCAGCCCCAGCATTTT. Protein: CASSLGYSGGSNQPQHF.

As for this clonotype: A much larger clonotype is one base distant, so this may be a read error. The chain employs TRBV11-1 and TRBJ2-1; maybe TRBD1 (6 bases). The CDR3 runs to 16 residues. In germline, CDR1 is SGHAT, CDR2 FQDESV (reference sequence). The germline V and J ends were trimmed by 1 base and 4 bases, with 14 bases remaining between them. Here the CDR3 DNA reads TGTGCCAGCAGCTTAGGTGGGACACCCTTTTACAATGAGCAGTTCTTC. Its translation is CASSLGGTPFYNEQFF.

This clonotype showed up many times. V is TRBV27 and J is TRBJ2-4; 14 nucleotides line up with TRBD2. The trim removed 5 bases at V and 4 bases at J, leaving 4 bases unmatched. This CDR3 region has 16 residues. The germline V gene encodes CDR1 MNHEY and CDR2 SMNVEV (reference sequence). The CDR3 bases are TGTGCCAGCAGTCACGGACTAGCGGGGGGAAAAAACATTCAGTACTTC. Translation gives CASSHGLAGGKNIQYF.

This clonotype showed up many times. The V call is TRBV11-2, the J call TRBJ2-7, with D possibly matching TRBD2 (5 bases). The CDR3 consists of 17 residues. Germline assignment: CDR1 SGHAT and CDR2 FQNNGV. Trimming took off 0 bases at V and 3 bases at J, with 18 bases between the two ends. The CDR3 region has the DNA TGTGCCAGCAGCTTAGATTGGAGGTCTGGACCGGGCTACGAGCAGTACTTC. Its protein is CASSLDWRSGPGYEQYF.

The CDR3 loop reads CASSLANVNTGELFF. CDR3 DNA sequence: TGCGCCAGCAGCTTGGCTAACGTGAACACCGGGGAGCTGTTTTTT. The chain has TRBV5-1 and TRBJ2-2; no reliable D call. This CDR3 contains 15 residues. CDR1 and CDR2 (germline): SGHRS, YFSETQ. V shed 0 bases and J shed 1 base, with 7 bases lying between them. Together with reference TRBV5-1 and TRBJ2-2, the CDR3 gives the full variable domain: KAGVTQTPRYLIKTRGQQVTLSCSPISGHRSVSWYQQTPGQGLQFLFEYFSETQRNKGNFPGRFSGRQFSNSRSEMNVSTLELGDSALYLCASSLANVNTGELFFGEGSRLTVL.

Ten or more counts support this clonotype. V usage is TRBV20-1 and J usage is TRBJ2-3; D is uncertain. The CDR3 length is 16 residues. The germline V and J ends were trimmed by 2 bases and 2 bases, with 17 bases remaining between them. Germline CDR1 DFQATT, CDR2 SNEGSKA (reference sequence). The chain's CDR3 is CSARPPGRRTTDTQYF. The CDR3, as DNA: TGCAGTGCTAGACCCCCCGGGCGGAGAACCACAGATACGCAGTATTTT.

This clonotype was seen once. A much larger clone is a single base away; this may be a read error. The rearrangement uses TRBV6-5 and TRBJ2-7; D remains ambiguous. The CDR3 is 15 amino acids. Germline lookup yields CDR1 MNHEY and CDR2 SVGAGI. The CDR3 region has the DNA TGTGCCAGCAGTTACTCGATAACAGCTTCCTACGAGCGGTACTTC. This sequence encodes CASSYSITASYERYF.

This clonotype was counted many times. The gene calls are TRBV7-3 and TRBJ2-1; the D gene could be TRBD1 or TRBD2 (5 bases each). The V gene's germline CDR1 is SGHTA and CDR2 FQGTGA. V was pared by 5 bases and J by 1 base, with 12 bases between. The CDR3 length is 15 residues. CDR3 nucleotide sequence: TGTGCCAGCAGCCGGGACGGCTTATCCTACAATGAGCAGTTCTTC. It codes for CASSRDGLSYNEQFF.